One sample yielded the 19 T cell receptor beta chains listed below, sequenced in a study of vaccination and CD4 T cells after COVID-19. With the Oncomine TCR Beta short-read assay, DNA from cultured CD4+ T cells was sequenced. TCRdb re-called the PCR reads through MiXCR, storing one row per CDR3 protein. Among 12,000 to 15,000 distinct CDR3 sequences, 25% to 30% were seen once, and the ten largest hold about 20%. These receptors' targets are unknown. Specified treatment: approximately 11-day PBMC culture with coronavirus spike peptide pools or control peptides (ViraFEST assay). Sequencing was performed on cultured CD4+ T cells from blood. Receptors originate from a human donor with COVID-19.

This clonotype has more than one count but fewer than ten. The rearrangement joins TRBV6-1 to TRBJ2-3; 9 bases map to TRBD2. After removal of 2 bases from V and 5 bases from J, the junction contained 11 bases not matched to a gene. Per germline, CDR1 MNHNS and CDR2 SASEGT. The CDR3 totals 17 residues. CDR3 protein: CASSEYGGSGGGDTQYF. In nucleotides, the CDR3 is TGTGCCAGCAGTGAATATGGTGGTAGCGGGGGTGGAGATACGCAGTATTTT.

This clonotype was observed a few times. This rearrangement joins TRBV11-2 to TRBJ1-6; no clear D. The V and J ends lost 3 bases and 0 bases respectively, with 3 bases between them. Looked up from germline, CDR1 is SGHAT and CDR2 is FQNNGV. The CDR3 contains 14 residues. The CDR3 loop is CASSFSSYNSPLHF. The CDR3 DNA sequence: TGTGCCAGCAGCTTCAGCTCCTATAATTCACCCCTCCACTTT.

The chain joins TRBV20-1 to TRBJ2-1; 13 bases are shared with TRBD2. Germline V gives CDR1 DFQATT, CDR2 SNEGSKA (reference sequence). Unmatched junction bases numbered 6, after V lost 1 base and J lost 9 bases. The CDR3 is 15 amino acids. In nucleotides, the CDR3 is TGCAGTGCTAGAGGAGGACTAGCGGGGGATAGTGAGCAGTTCTTC. Translation gives CSARGGLAGDSEQFF.

J is TRBJ2-5 and V is TRBV6-1; 10 bases map to TRBD1. CDR3 length equals 15 residues. V was clipped by 3 bases and J by 6 bases; unmatched bases: 7. Looked up from germline, CDR1 is MNHNS and CDR2 is SASEGT. CDR3 residues: CASSDPGQGRQTQYF. The CDR3 DNA sequence: TGTGCCAGCAGTGACCCGGGACAGGGGCGGCAGACCCAGTACTTC.

The V call is TRBV19, the J call TRBJ2-1, with D possibly being TRBD1 (6 bases). V lost 10 bases, J lost 0 bases, and 13 bases lay in between. Germline V gives CDR1 LNHDA, CDR2 SQIVND (reference sequence). The CDR3 length is 14 residues. CDR3: CATTKDSSYNEQFF. As DNA, the CDR3 is TGTGCCACCACGAAGGACAGCTCCTACAATGAGCAGTTCTTC.

This clonotype was seen a few times. The rearrangement uses TRBV4-2 and TRBJ1-2; 8 bases fit TRBD1. CDR3 length: 16 residues. J gave up 2 bases and V 0 bases, and 5 bases lay outside the gene matches. The V gene's germline CDR1 is LGHNA and CDR2 YNFKEQ. CDR3: CASSQEFSGGNYGYTF. Here the CDR3 DNA reads TGTGCCAGCAGCCAAGAATTCTCAGGGGGCAACTATGGCTACACCTTC.

The chain carries TRBV12-3 or TRBV12-4 and TRBJ2-2, with D perhaps TRBD1 (5 bases). V was trimmed by 2 bases and J by 2 bases, leaving 9 bases between them. There are 15 residues in the CDR3. CDR3 amino acids: CASSLPRGNTGELFF. The DNA of the CDR3 is TGTGCCAGCAGTTTACCAAGGGGTAACACCGGGGAGCTGTTTTTT.

The chain employs TRBV27 and TRBJ2-7; a weak D match, TRBD2 (5 bases). The CDR3 has 13 amino acids. CDR1 is MNHEY and CDR2 is SMNVEV in the germline V gene (reference sequence). The germline V and J ends were trimmed by 8 bases and 2 bases, with 13 bases remaining between them. CDR3 coding DNA: TGTGCCAGCTCGCTAGCTATTACCTACGAGCAGTACTTC. Its translation is CASSLAITYEQYF.

This clonotype was detected only a few times. The gene calls are TRBV7-6 and TRBJ2-5, with D tentatively TRBD2 (6 bases). This CDR3 is 13 amino acids long. Germline CDR1 and CDR2: SGHVS and FNYEAQ. V was cut by 7 bases and J by 5 bases, with 14 bases left in between. The CDR3 DNA reads as TGTGCCAGCACCCTGGCGGGGAGGGAGACCCAGTACTTC. Its translation is CASTLAGRETQYF. Full variable domain (outside the CDR3, taken from reference TRBV7-6 and TRBJ2-5): GAGVSQSPRYKVTKRGQDVALRCDPISGHVSLYWYRQALGQGPEFLTYFNYEAQQDKSGLPNDRFSAERPEGSISTLTIQRTEQRDSAMYRCASTLAGRETQYFGPGTRLLVL.

The chain links TRBV18 to TRBJ1-1, with 9 nucleotides matching TRBD1. The CDR3 runs 15 residues. The ends lost 3 bases at V and 11 bases at J; junction bases unmatched: 13. In germline, CDR1 is KGHSH, CDR2 LQKENI. CDR3 DNA: TGTGCCAGCTCACCCCGGGACAGGGTAGCCCCCGAGGCTTTCTTT. This encodes CASSPRDRVAPEAFF. The complete variable domain, with remaining parts taken from reference TRBV18 and TRBJ1-1, reads NAGVMQNPRHLVRRRGQEARLRCSPMKGHSHVYWYRQLPEEGLKFMVYLQKENIIDESGMPKERFSAEFPKEGPSILRIQQVVRGDSAAYFCASSPRDRVAPEAFFGQGTRLTVV.

This sequence joins TRBV19 and TRBJ1-2; D remains unclear. This CDR3 comprises 14 residues. The V and J ends lost 1 base and 4 bases respectively, with 10 bases between them. CDR1 is LNHDA and CDR2 is SQIVND in the germline V gene (reference sequence). CDR3 residues: CASSIGGSGYGYTF. In nucleotides, the CDR3 is TGTGCCAGTAGTATAGGCGGGTCCGGCTATGGCTACACCTTC.

This chain uses TRBV5-1 with TRBJ1-6; 7 bases line up with TRBD1. From germline, CDR1 is SGHRS and CDR2 YFSETQ. The CDR3 has 14 residues. Trimming removed 2 bases from V and 9 bases from J; junction bases left unmatched: 5. Here the CDR3 DNA reads TGCGCCAGCAGCTTAACAGGGGATAGTTCACCCCTCCACTTT. As protein: CASSLTGDSSPLHF. Drawing the rest from reference TRBV5-1 and TRBJ1-6, the complete variable domain is KAGVTQTPRYLIKTRGQQVTLSCSPISGHRSVSWYQQTPGQGLQFLFEYFSETQRNKGNFPGRFSGRQFSNSRSEMNVSTLELGDSALYLCASSLTGDSSPLHFGNGTRLTVT.

The CDR3 region has the DNA TGTGCCAGCAGTTTTCTAGCGGGGGCGGTCACCGGGGAGCTGTTTTTT. It encodes CASSFLAGAVTGELFF. The rearrangement joins TRBV27 to TRBJ2-2, with TRBD2 identical over 10 bases. Trimming cost V 3 bases and J 4 bases; bases outside gene matches: 5. The CDR3 contains 16 residues. Per germline, CDR1 MNHEY and CDR2 SMNVEV (reference sequence).

This clonotype was picked up a small number of times. The rearrangement uses TRBV11-2 and TRBJ2-2; 7 bases map to TRBD1. CDR1 is SGHAT and CDR2 is FQNNGV in the germline V gene. J lost 5 bases, V lost 5 bases, and 8 bases had no gene match. This CDR3 spans 15 amino acids. This chain's CDR3 is CASSLGQGQTGELFF. The CDR3 region has the DNA TGTGCCAGCAGCCTAGGCCAGGGACAGACCGGGGAGCTGTTTTTT.

CDR3 sequence: CASTFSTGQDFSGANVLTF. CDR3 in DNA: TGTGCCAGCACTTTCTCCACGGGACAGGACTTCTCTGGGGCCAACGTCCTGACTTTC. The chain has TRBV9 and TRBJ2-6; TRBD1 matches 8 bases. Trimming removed 6 bases from V and 0 bases from J; junction bases left unmatched: 14. Germline CDR1 and CDR2: SGDLS and YYNGEE. The CDR3 spans 19 residues.

The V and J genes are TRBV20-1 and TRBJ1-2; a weak D match, TRBD1 (6 bases). Per germline, CDR1 DFQATT and CDR2 SNEGSKA (reference sequence). This CDR3 is built from 16 residues. Deletions cut 0 bases from V and 4 bases from J, with 18 bases between. The CDR3 region is CSARDPNGGPAYGYTF. In DNA form, the CDR3 reads TGCAGTGCTAGAGATCCTAATGGGGGGCCCGCCTATGGCTACACCTTC.

V and J are TRBV12-5 and TRBJ2-5, with TRBD1 identical over 7 bases. V was pared by 3 bases and J by 5 bases, with 3 bases of the junction left unmatched. The CDR3 is 13 amino acids. Germline assignment: CDR1 LGHNT and CDR2 FRNRAP. The CDR3: CASGFSRGETQYF. In DNA form, the CDR3 reads TGTGCTAGTGGTTTTAGCAGGGGGGAGACCCAGTACTTC.

The table lists this clonotype with a few counts. The V and J genes are TRBV2 and TRBJ1-5; 7 bases are a match to TRBD1. The CDR3 spans 14 residues. Germline CDR1 reads SNHLY; CDR2 reads FYNNEI. Trimming at V came to 6 bases and at J to 3 bases, leaving 5 bases not matched to a gene. CDR3 residues: CASRGDRINQPQHF. The CDR3 DNA sequence: TGTGCCAGCAGAGGGGACAGAATCAATCAGCCCCAGCATTTT.

V usage is TRBV20-1 and J usage is TRBJ1-4, with a weak D call TRBD1 (5 bases). Trimming left V 0 bases short and J 11 bases short, with 16 bases between. The germline V gene encodes CDR1 DFQATT and CDR2 SNEGSKA (reference sequence). This CDR3 is built from 14 residues. The CDR3 spells CSARDQRGPGKLFF. In DNA form, the CDR3 reads TGCAGTGCTAGAGATCAGCGGGGACCGGGGAAACTGTTTTTT.